The entry below gives a single TCR beta chain sequence along with its context. This sample was included in a study of shared clonotypes between healthy human individuals. Produced via immunoSEQ multiplex PCR; TCRdb's table is partial and in-frame only. The data hold about 610,000 clones, with approximately 96% observed a single time. CD45RO-negative, CCR7-positively selected cells formed the naive CD8 fraction, excluding terminally differentiated effector memory CD45RA+ cells. Germline loops: CDR1 MNHEY, CDR2 SMNVEV (reference sequence). This CDR3 spans 16 amino acids. The J segment lost 2 bases and the V segment lost 5 bases, leaving 10 bases of the junction unmatched.

The sequencing input was naive CD8+ T cells sorted from blood. V gene TRBV27 combines with J gene TRBJ2-7; 9 bases fit TRBD2. The receptor was isolated from a woman in her twenties or thirties in good health. CDR3 region: CASSASVVAGAYEQYF. In nucleotides, the CDR3 is TGTGCCAGCAGTGCCTCCGTCGTAGCGGGGGCCTACGAGCAGTACTTC.